This entry is about one T cell receptor (beta chain). Its antigen is unidentified. The CDR3 contains 15 residues. CDR1 is SGHNT and CDR2 is YYREEE in the germline V gene (reference sequence). V trimming: 4 bases; J trimming: 4 bases; junction bases outside the gene matches: 6. With 60 Vbeta and 13 Jbeta primers, the PCR was carried out. TCRdb's copy holds only in-frame clones and misses some; the assay was immunoSEQ multiplex PCR. The sample yields 150,000 to 200,000 clones, about 85% seen once. These data belong to a study of cytomegalovirus exposure and HLA in healthy donors. General study points: V- and J-gene trimming in TCR beta was tied to a missense DCLRE1C variant by an analysis performed later. For most TCR sequences rarity was the rule, although some public TCRs occurred in many donors.

V usage is TRBV5-4 and J usage is TRBJ2-5, with TRBD2 matching 11 bases. The sequence was obtained from a man younger than 35 in good health and CMV-seronegative. The sequencing input was PBMCs. The CDR3 DNA sequence: TGTGCCAGCAGCCCCGTCGGACTAGCGGGAGAGACCCAGTACTTC. It translates to CASSPVGLAGETQYF.